This TCR beta chain comes out of a study of circulating CD8 cells and anti-PD-1 response in melanoma. About the research overall: Nivolumab was given intravenously at 3 mg/kg every 2 weeks.

Four subsets defined by PD-1 and/or TIGIT were sorted from live CD3+CD8+TCRalphabeta+ cells. Judged by abundance, this clonotype is medium-sized. Its target is unknown. This CDR3 is 14 amino acids long. CDR1 is DFQATT and CDR2 is SNEGSKA in the germline V gene (reference sequence). The ends were cut back, 0 bases at V and 2 bases at J, with 11 bases in the middle. TCR libraries were prepared from roughly 15 ng of total RNA with the QIAseq Immune Repertoire TCR panel. TCRdb ran MiXCR on the reads and lists one entry per CDR3 protein. This sample has 1,500 to 2,000 distinct CDR3 sequences, with approximately 8.5% found just once. Whole-study findings and limits: At M1, fewer than 8% of TRB clonotypes appeared in multiple subsets.

The genes are TRBV20-1 and TRBJ2-7; D unclear. The receptor's source is a human donor with melanoma. The sample consisted of CD8+ T cells from PBMCs, taken at baseline or after one month of anti-PD-1 therapy (not recorded which). CDR3 protein: CSARDGIGAYEQYF. CDR3 DNA: TGCAGTGCTAGAGATGGAATCGGTGCCTACGAGCAGTACTTC.